The 9 T cell receptor beta chains below come from one sample, sequenced in a study of blood T cell repertoires in COVID-19. The protocol was immunoSEQ multiplex PCR, while the TCRdb copy is restricted to in-frame clones and leaves out a portion. This repertoire shows 230,000 or so clones, around 82% found once; its top ten account for roughly 8.7%. Material: peripheral blood. The receptors originated from a man aged 40-55 years with active or convalescent COVID-19.

This clone was seen at least ten times. The chain joins TRBV5-1 to TRBJ2-2; no firm D call. V lost 3 bases, J lost 3 bases, and 6 bases lay in between. Per the germline V gene, CDR1 is SGHRS and CDR2 is YFSETQ. The CDR3 contains 13 residues. As DNA, the CDR3 is TGCGCCAGCAGCTCCCCCTACACCGGGGAGCTGTTTTTT. Its translation is CASSSPYTGELFF.

This rearrangement joins TRBV11-2 to TRBJ2-2, with D perhaps TRBD2 (6 bases). Per germline, CDR1 SGHAT and CDR2 FQNNGV. The CDR3 is 15 residues long. Trimming took off 5 bases at V and 2 bases at J, with 12 bases between the two ends. The CDR3 sequence: CASSIRDFNTGELFF. The CDR3 nucleotides are TGTGCCAGCAGCATCCGGGACTTTAACACCGGGGAGCTGTTTTTT.

The V call is TRBV5-1, the J call TRBJ1-1; TRBD1 agrees at 7 bases. The CDR3 covers 15 residues. Looked up from germline, CDR1 is SGHRS and CDR2 is YFSETQ. J gave up 3 bases and V 4 bases, and 9 bases lay outside the gene matches. DNA for the CDR3: TGCGCCAGCAGCCCGGGGGGGACAGCAGACACTGAAGCTTTCTTT. It specifies CASSPGGTADTEAFF.

The J gene is TRBJ2-3, the V gene TRBV12-5, with D maybe TRBD2 (6 bases). The CDR3 has 14 amino acids. Germline V gene data show CDR1 as LGHNT and CDR2 as FRNRAP. V was trimmed by 7 bases and J by 11 bases, leaving 22 bases between them. The CDR3 DNA is TGTGCTAGTGCCCTCCTTGACTACCCCGGGGGGCAGTATTTT. This translates into CASALLDYPGGQYF. Combining the CDR3 with reference TRBV12-5 and TRBJ2-3 gives the whole variable domain DARVTQTPRHKVTEMGQEVTMRCQPILGHNTVFWYRQTMMQGLELLAYFRNRAPLDDSGMPKDRFSAEMPDATLATLKIQPSEPRDSAVYFCASALLDYPGGQYFGPGTRLTVL.

The CDR3 spells CAISRTSGSADTQYF. CDR3 nucleotide sequence: TGTGCCATCAGCAGGACTAGCGGGAGCGCAGATACGCAGTATTTT. The chain carries TRBV10-3 and TRBJ2-3; 13 positions agree with TRBD2. The CDR3 covers 15 residues. V shed 6 bases and J 4 bases; nucleotides not matched to a gene: 4. In germline, CDR1 is ENHRY, CDR2 SYGVKD.

The gene calls are TRBV7-2 and TRBJ2-2; TRBD1 agrees at 12 bases. Germline values: CDR1 SGHTA, CDR2 FQGNSA. The CDR3 sequence is 16 residues long. V dropped 5 bases and J dropped 2; count of bases not matched to a gene: 3. For the CDR3, the DNA is TGTGCCAGCAGCGGGACAGGGGGCAAAAACACCGGGGAGCTGTTTTTT. Its protein is CASSGTGGKNTGELFF. Together with reference TRBV7-2 and TRBJ2-2, the CDR3 gives the full variable domain: GAGVSQSPSNKVTEKGKDVELRCDPISGHTALYWYRQSLGQGLEFLIYFQGNSAPDKSGLPSDRFSAERTGGSVSTLTIQRTQQEDSAVYLCASSGTGGKNTGELFFGEGSRLTVL.

This chain joins TRBV19 and TRBJ2-7, with 7 bases lining up with TRBD1. J was trimmed by 5 bases and V by 7 bases; bases with no gene match: 8. Per the germline V gene, CDR1 is LNHDA and CDR2 is SQIVND (reference sequence). The CDR3 is made up of 13 amino acids. CDR3 in amino acids: CASNTGATDEQYF. CDR3 in DNA: TGTGCCAGTAACACAGGGGCCACGGACGAGCAGTACTTC.

This clone was detected only once. The V and J genes are TRBV27 and TRBJ2-7; tentatively, D is TRBD1 (7 bases). CDR3 length: 15 amino acids. Between the trimmed V and J ends, which lost 2 bases and 7 bases, there was a span of 18 bases. Germline V gives CDR1 MNHEY, CDR2 SMNVEV (reference sequence). CDR3 in amino acids: CASSLAGQSRMEQYF. Here the CDR3 DNA reads TGTGCCAGCAGTTTAGCGGGACAGAGCCGTATGGAGCAGTACTTC.

CDR3 DNA: TGTGCCAGCAGCCAAGAGGTGACAGGGTACTATGGCTACACCTTC. Its protein product is CASSQEVTGYYGYTF. V and J are TRBV3-1 (or the pseudogene TRBV3-2) and TRBJ1-2, with 7 bases aligning to TRBD1. Germline V lookup: CDR1 LGHDT, CDR2 YNNKEL (reference sequence). Trimming cost V 0 bases and J 3 bases; bases outside gene matches: 4. The CDR3 contains 15 residues.